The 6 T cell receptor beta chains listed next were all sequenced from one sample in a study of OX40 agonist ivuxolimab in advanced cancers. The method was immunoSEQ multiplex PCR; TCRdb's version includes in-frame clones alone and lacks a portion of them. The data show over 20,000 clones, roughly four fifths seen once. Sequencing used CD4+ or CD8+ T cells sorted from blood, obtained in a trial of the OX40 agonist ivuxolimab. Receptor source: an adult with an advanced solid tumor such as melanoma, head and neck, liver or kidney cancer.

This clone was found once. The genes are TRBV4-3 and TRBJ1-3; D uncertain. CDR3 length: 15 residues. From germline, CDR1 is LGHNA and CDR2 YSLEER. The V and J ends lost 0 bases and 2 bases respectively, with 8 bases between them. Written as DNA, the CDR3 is TGCGCCAGCAGCCAAGATACGGGGACTGGAAACACCATATATTTT. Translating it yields CASSQDTGTGNTIYF.

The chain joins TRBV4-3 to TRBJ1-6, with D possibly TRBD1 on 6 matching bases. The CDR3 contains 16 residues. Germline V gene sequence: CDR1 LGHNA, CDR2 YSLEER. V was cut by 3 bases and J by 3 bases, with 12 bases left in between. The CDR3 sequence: CASSQKGQSYNSPLHF. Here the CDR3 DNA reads TGCGCCAGCAGCCAGAAAGGACAGAGCTATAATTCACCCCTCCACTTT.

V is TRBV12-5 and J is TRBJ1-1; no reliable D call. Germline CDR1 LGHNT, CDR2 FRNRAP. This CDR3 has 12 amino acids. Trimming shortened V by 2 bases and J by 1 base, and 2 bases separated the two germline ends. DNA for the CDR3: TGTGCTAGTGGTTTGTCGAACACTGAAGCTTTCTTT. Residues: CASGLSNTEAFF.

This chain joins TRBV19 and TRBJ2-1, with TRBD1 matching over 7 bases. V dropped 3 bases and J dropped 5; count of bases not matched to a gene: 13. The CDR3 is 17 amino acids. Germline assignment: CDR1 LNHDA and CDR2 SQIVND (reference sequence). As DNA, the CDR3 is TGTGCCAGTAGTATCGGGCGCAGGGGGTGGGCCGACAATGAGCAGTTCTTC. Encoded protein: CASSIGRRGWADNEQFF. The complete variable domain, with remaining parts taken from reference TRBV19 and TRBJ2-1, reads DGGITQSPKYLFRKEGQNVTLSCEQNLNHDAMYWYRQDPGQGLRLIYYSQIVNDFQKGDIAEGYSVSREKKESFPLTVTSAQKNPTAFYLCASSIGRRGWADNEQFFGPGTRLTVL.

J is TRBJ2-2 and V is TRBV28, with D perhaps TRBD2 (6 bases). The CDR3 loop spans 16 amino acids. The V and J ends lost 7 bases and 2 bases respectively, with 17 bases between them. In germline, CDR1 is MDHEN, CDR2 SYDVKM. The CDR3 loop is CASTFHGGSNTGELFF. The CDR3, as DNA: TGTGCCAGCACTTTTCATGGGGGGAGCAACACCGGGGAGCTGTTTTTT.

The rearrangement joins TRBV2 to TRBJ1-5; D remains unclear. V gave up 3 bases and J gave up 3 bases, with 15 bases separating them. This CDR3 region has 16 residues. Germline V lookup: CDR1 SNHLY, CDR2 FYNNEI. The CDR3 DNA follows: TGTGCCAGCAGTGATCGAGGGCGTCACCCCAATCAGCCCCAGCATTTT. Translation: CASSDRGRHPNQPQHF.